Here is one T cell receptor (beta chain) with its context. The antigen is undetermined. The sample comes from a study of CD8+CD57+ T cells in acquired aplastic anemia. The wider study: Sorted CD4+ and CD8+ cell DNA averaged around 3.5 ug.

Points from the study as a whole: The study identified roughly 31 CD8+ CDR3 sequences shared by patients and controls.

The template used for profiling TCR beta VDJ and CDR3 was genomic DNA. TCRdb reanalysed the reads using MiXCR and keeps one entry per CDR3 protein. The sample has more than 150,000 distinct CDR3 sequences, approximately 48% seen once; the top ten hold about 8.8%. This CDR3 region has 17 residues. V lost 1 base and J lost 10; bases outside the gene matches: 12. The germline gives CDR1 SGHVS, CDR2 FNYEAQ. Patients sequenced had flow cytometry evidence of CD8+CD57+ cell expansion. Diagnosis of severe acquired aplastic anemia applied to all patients. Sequencing input: sorted CD4+, CD8+, or CD8+CD57+ T cells (not recorded which) from PBMCs. This rearrangement joins TRBV7-6 to TRBJ2-1, with 11 bases identical to TRBD2. The sequence derives from a human donor with aplastic anemia. CDR3 nucleotide sequence: TGTGCCAGCAGCTTAGAAGCGGGACTAGCGGAAGACTTGGAGCAGTTCTTC. Its protein product is CASSLEAGLAEDLEQFF.